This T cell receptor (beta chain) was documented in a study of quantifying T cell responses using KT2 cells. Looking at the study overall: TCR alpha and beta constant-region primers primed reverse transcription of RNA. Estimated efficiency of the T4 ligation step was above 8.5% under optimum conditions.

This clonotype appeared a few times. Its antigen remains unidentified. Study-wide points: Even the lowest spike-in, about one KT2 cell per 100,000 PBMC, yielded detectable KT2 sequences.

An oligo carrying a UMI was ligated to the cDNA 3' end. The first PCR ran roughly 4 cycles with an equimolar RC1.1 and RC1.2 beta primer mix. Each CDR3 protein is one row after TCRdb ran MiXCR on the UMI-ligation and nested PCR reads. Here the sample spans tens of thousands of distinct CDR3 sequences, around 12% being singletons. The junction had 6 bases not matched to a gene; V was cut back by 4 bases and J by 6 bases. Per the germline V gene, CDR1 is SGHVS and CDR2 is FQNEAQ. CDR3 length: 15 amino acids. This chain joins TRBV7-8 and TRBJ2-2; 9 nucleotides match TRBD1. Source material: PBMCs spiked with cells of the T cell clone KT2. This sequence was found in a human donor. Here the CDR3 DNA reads TGTGCCAGCAGCTATCCAAGGACAGGGGCCGGGGAGCTGTTTTTT. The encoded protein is CASSYPRTGAGELFF.